The 11 T cell receptor beta chains given below trace back to one sample, sequenced in a study of technical replicates of blood from a few donors. Repertoires were generated with immunoSEQ multiplex PCR, while TCRdb's copy carries only in-frame clones and drops some. The sample yields 12,000 to 15,000 clones, approximately 84% seen once. Sequenced material: PBMCs. These receptors all come from a human donor in good health.

This chain's CDR3 is CASSQASGTSGRADEQYF. The CDR3 DNA reads as TGTGCCAGCAGCCAAGCGTCCGGGACTAGCGGGAGGGCCGATGAGCAGTACTTC. The chain has TRBV4-2 and TRBJ2-7; 16 bases are a match to TRBD2. CDR3 length: 18 residues. Germline V lookup: CDR1 LGHNA, CDR2 YNFKEQ. With 1 base clipped from V and 7 bases from J, the junction kept 10 bases outside the gene matches.

The chain joins TRBV7-7 to TRBJ2-2; D gene unclear. The CDR3 length is 16 residues. Trimming took 2 bases from V and 4 from J, leaving 14 bases between them. Germline V CDR1 and CDR2: SSHAT, FNYEAQ (reference sequence). CDR3 nucleotides: TGTGCCAGCAGCTTATCAAGCGCCCCGGGCACCGGGGAGCTGTTTTTT. This translates into CASSLSSAPGTGELFF.

The chain joins TRBV10-3 to TRBJ2-7; 10 positions agree with TRBD2. Germline CDR1 is ENHRY and CDR2 is SYGVKD. The J segment lost 5 bases and the V segment lost 6 bases, leaving 10 bases of the junction unmatched. This CDR3 has 15 residues. CDR3 sequence reads: CAISPAASGGDEQYF. CDR3 DNA sequence: TGTGCCATCAGCCCCGCGGCTAGCGGGGGTGACGAGCAGTACTTC.

This chain uses TRBV7-9 with TRBJ1-1, with 9 bases fitting TRBD1. The CDR3 loop spans 16 amino acids. Germline CDR1 is SEHNR and CDR2 is FQNEAQ (reference sequence). J was trimmed by 0 bases and V by 4 bases; bases with no gene match: 6. The CDR3 sequence: CASSYTGGRVNTEAFF. The DNA for the CDR3 is TGTGCCAGCAGCTACACAGGGGGCAGAGTGAACACTGAAGCTTTCTTT.

The chain recombines TRBV4-1 with TRBJ2-3; tentative D call: TRBD2 (5 bases). V was clipped by 4 bases and J by 2 bases, with 16 bases between them. This CDR3 region has 16 residues. The germline V gene encodes CDR1 MGHRA and CDR2 YSYEKL. CDR3 DNA: TGCGCCAGCAGCCCTGCTAGCACCCTTTACACAGATACGCAGTATTTT. Protein product: CASSPASTLYTDTQYF.

In its sample, this clone was seen once. The gene calls are TRBV28 and TRBJ2-7; 9 bases agree with TRBD2. The CDR3 runs to 14 residues. Per germline, CDR1 MDHEN and CDR2 SYDVKM. Trimming at V came to 3 bases and at J to 7 bases, leaving 7 bases not matched to a gene. The CDR3 is CASSFIAGVSEQYF. In DNA, the CDR3 is TGTGCCAGCAGTTTCATAGCGGGAGTGTCAGAGCAGTACTTC. Full variable domain (missing parts from reference TRBV28 and TRBJ2-7): DVKVTQSSRYLVKRTGEKVFLECVQDMDHENMFWYRQDPGLGLRLIYFSYDVKMKEKGDIPEGYSVSREKKERFSLILESASTNQTSMYLCASSFIAGVSEQYFGPGTRLTVT.

V and J are TRBV2 and TRBJ1-2; 10 bases fit TRBD1. Germline CDR1 SNHLY, CDR2 FYNNEI. Losses at the gene ends were 6 bases for V and 4 bases for J; bases not matched to a gene: 2. The CDR3 has 13 residues. CDR3 coding DNA: TGTGCCAGCAGCAGGACAGGGGGCTATGGCTACACCTTC. Amino acids: CASSRTGGYGYTF.

This chain links TRBV2 with TRBJ1-4, with D possibly being TRBD1 (5 bases). Germline loops: CDR1 SNHLY, CDR2 FYNNEI. The ends were cut back, 8 bases at V and 6 bases at J, with 10 bases in the middle. The CDR3 is 12 amino acids. CDR3 residues: CASSGRDEKLFF. The CDR3 DNA sequence: TGTGCCAGCTCGGGCAGGGATGAAAAACTGTTTTTT.

The J gene is TRBJ1-3, the V gene TRBV5-1; D remains unclear. The CDR3 runs 14 residues. V gave up 2 bases and J gave up 0 bases, with 6 bases separating them. Germline CDR1 reads SGHRS; CDR2 reads YFSETQ. CDR3 sequence (DNA): TGCGCCAGCAGCTTTACATTCTCTGGAAACACCATATATTTT. Translating gives CASSFTFSGNTIYF.

This clone showed up just a few times. This chain connects TRBV15 to TRBJ1-1; 7 nucleotides match TRBD1. The CDR3 consists of 14 residues. Per the germline V gene, CDR1 is LNHNV and CDR2 is YYDKDF (reference sequence). Losses at the gene ends were 0 bases for V and 3 bases for J; bases not matched to a gene: 1. Written as DNA, the CDR3 is TGTGCCACCAGCAGAGAGCAGGGGGACACTGAAGCTTTCTTT. Translated: CATSREQGDTEAFF.

The V gene is TRBV14, the J gene TRBJ2-3, with 7 bases aligning to TRBD2. V shed 0 bases, J shed 1 base, and the junction held 4 bases outside the gene matches. The V gene's germline CDR1 is SGHDN and CDR2 FVKESK. CDR3 size: 16 residues. The chain's CDR3 is CASSQDTSVGTDTQYF. Written as DNA, the CDR3 is TGTGCCAGCAGCCAAGATACTAGCGTGGGCACAGATACGCAGTATTTT.